The T cell receptor beta chain under discussion was sequenced for a study of T cell responses to AZD1222 COVID-19 vaccine. Clones were sequenced by immunoSEQ multiplex PCR, and TCRdb holds only the in-frame ones, with some missing. The top ten clones hold 3% to 4% of a sample with about 150,000 clones, 92% of them seen once. This clone is a singleton in its sample. Its target is unknown. This CDR3 comprises 15 residues. The germline V gene encodes CDR1 SGHDN and CDR2 FVKESK. The germline V and J ends were trimmed by 4 bases and 9 bases, with 21 bases remaining between them. Study observations and caveats: In a largely white British group with more females than males, clonal diversity was possibly underestimated. Spike-specific TCR breadth rose after two AZD1222 doses, and depth rose as well. Repertoires in all cases were sampled only once the peak T cell response had passed.

The rearrangement joins TRBV14 to TRBJ2-5; D may be TRBD1 or TRBD2 (6 bases each). The receptor was isolated from an adult who received the AZD1222 COVID-19 vaccine. The sequencing here drew on peripheral blood, taken 28 days after the second AZD1222 dose. CDR3 in DNA: TGTGCCAGCAGCCCGGCTGTACGGGAGAGGGGGGCCCAGTACTTC. Translated, it gives CASSPAVRERGAQYF.